The 21 T cell receptor beta chains reported below all come from one sample, sequenced in a study of blood T cells in healthy people across ages. Then a second PCR, running roughly 6 to 11 cycles, was carried out with a sample-barcoded 5' primer and a J-beta primer mix. TCRdb reprocessed the 5' RACE reads via MiXCR and lists one record per CDR3 protein. The data show 550,000 to 750,000 distinct CDR3 sequences, under 25% seen once. The specimen was blood. The receptors originated from a man in his 70s in good health.

Here the CDR3 reads CAWSVGVQGTTEAFF. The DNA of the CDR3 is TGTGCCTGGAGTGTAGGGGTCCAGGGGACCACTGAAGCTTTCTTT. The V gene is TRBV30, the J gene TRBJ1-1, with a weak D call TRBD1 (6 bases). Trimming took off 0 bases at V and 4 bases at J, with 15 bases between the two ends. Germline CDR1 reads GTSNPN; CDR2 reads SVGIG (reference sequence). The CDR3 length is 15 residues.

This clonotype has just a few counts. The rearrangement uses TRBV20-1 and TRBJ2-7, with D maybe TRBD1 (6 bases). TRBJ2-1 matches the DNA end more closely, so the J call is doubtful. Germline CDR1 and CDR2: DFQATT and SNEGSKA (reference sequence). The CDR3 has 15 amino acids. The CDR3: CSAREDSQILNEQFF. The CDR3 DNA is TGCAGTGCTAGAGAGGACAGCCAGATTCTCAATGAGCAGTTCTTC.

The chain carries TRBV24-1 and TRBJ2-1, with 8 positions matching TRBD2. V lost 4 bases, J lost 0 bases, and 4 bases stayed unmatched. This CDR3 is built from 16 residues. From germline, CDR1 is KGHDR and CDR2 SFDVKD. CDR3 region: CATSEGGRNSYNEQFF. In DNA, the CDR3 is TGTGCCACCAGTGAGGGCGGGAGGAACTCCTACAATGAGCAGTTCTTC.

This clonotype appeared a few times. This chain uses TRBV6-5 with TRBJ2-3; TRBD1 matches at 8 bases. This CDR3 comprises 12 residues. Germline CDR1 and CDR2: MNHEY and SVGAGI. Trimming cost V 5 bases and J 12 bases; bases outside gene matches: 7. CDR3 DNA: TGTGCCAGCAGTCCCGGACAGGGAACCCAGTATTTT. Its translation: CASSPGQGTQYF.

This clonotype came up a few times. V usage is TRBV20-1 and J usage is TRBJ1-6; D not resolved. The V gene's germline CDR1 is DFQATT and CDR2 SNEGSKA (reference sequence). CDR3 length equals 12 residues. V was pared by 3 bases and J by 9 bases, with 9 bases between. The CDR3 reads CSASSKGSPLHF. Written as DNA, the CDR3 is TGCAGTGCTAGTTCGAAGGGTTCACCCCTCCACTTT.

The sample holds many counts of this clonotype. The chain links TRBV12-3 or TRBV12-4 to TRBJ1-2, with D perhaps TRBD1 (6 bases). The V end was cut by 5 bases, the J end by 3 bases, with 22 bases between. The CDR3 loop spans 17 amino acids. CDR3 in amino acids: CASSKRGRGERDYGYTF. The CDR3 nucleotides read TGTGCCAGCAGTAAGCGGGGGCGCGGGGAACGTGACTATGGCTACACCTTC.

This clonotype has a count of ten or more. The V call is TRBV11-2, the J call TRBJ2-1, with a possible D match to TRBD1 (6 bases). Trimming took 5 bases from V and 2 from J, leaving 13 bases between them. In germline, CDR1 is SGHAT, CDR2 FQNNGV. This CDR3 spans 15 amino acids. In DNA form, the CDR3 reads TGTGCCAGCAGCGACGGGACATTTACCTACAATGAGCAGTTCTTC. Its protein is CASSDGTFTYNEQFF.

This clonotype showed up just a few times. The J gene is TRBJ2-2, the V gene TRBV5-1, with 12 bases lining up with TRBD2. Germline CDR1 and CDR2: SGHRS and YFSETQ. V lost 4 bases, J lost 2 bases, and 9 bases stayed unmatched. The CDR3 is 18 amino acids. The CDR3 sequence: CASSRSSTSGGNTGELFF. The CDR3 DNA follows: TGCGCCAGCAGCCGGTCGTCGACTAGCGGGGGCAACACCGGGGAGCTGTTTTTT.

This clonotype has at least ten counts. The chain combines TRBV29-1 with TRBJ2-5, with D unclear. The CDR3 length is 13 residues. Germline CDR1 SQVTM, CDR2 ANQGSEA. Deletions cut 6 bases from V and 2 bases from J, with 13 bases between. CDR3 DNA: TGCAGCGTCGAGGTGGGTCCGCAAGAGACCCAGTACTTC. As protein: CSVEVGPQETQYF.

This clonotype was observed a handful of times. This chain joins TRBV2 and TRBJ2-7; D is ambiguous. The length of the CDR3 is 12 residues. V lost 4 bases to trimming and J lost 5 bases, with 9 bases between them. Germline CDR1 and CDR2: SNHLY and FYNNEI. The CDR3 region is CASSVSRNEQYF. The CDR3, as DNA: TGTGCCAGCAGTGTCTCAAGGAACGAGCAGTACTTC.

This clonotype was recorded a few times. The chain is built from TRBV20-1 and TRBJ2-5; D remains ambiguous. Judging by the DNA end, TRBJ2-7 fits better; the J call may be wrong. The CDR3 spans 15 residues. Germline V gives CDR1 DFQATT, CDR2 SNEGSKA (reference sequence). The DNA for the CDR3 is TGCAGTGCTAGAGATGAGTCAGAGCCCCCTTACGAGCAGTACTTC. Amino acid sequence: CSARDESEPPYEQYF.

The CDR3 nucleotides are TGTGCCAGCAGTTACGCCACTCTAGCGGGGGGCACAGATACGCAGTATTTT. Protein sequence: CASSYATLAGGTDTQYF. This sequence joins TRBV6-2 or TRBV6-3 and TRBJ2-3; 10 bases agree with TRBD2. After removal of 2 bases from V and 1 base from J, the junction contained 6 bases not matched to a gene. The CDR3 sequence is 17 residues long. Germline V gene data show CDR1 as MNHEY and CDR2 as SVGEGT.

The J gene is TRBJ2-7, the V gene TRBV20-1; TRBD2 agrees at 8 bases. CDR3 length: 14 amino acids. Germline lookup yields CDR1 DFQATT and CDR2 SNEGSKA (reference sequence). V lost 2 bases, J lost 6 bases, and 9 bases stayed unmatched. CDR3 amino acids: CSARMDSGVSEQYF. The CDR3 DNA reads as TGCAGTGCTAGAATGGATAGCGGGGTGAGCGAGCAGTACTTC.

V and J are TRBV15 and TRBJ1-1; 8 positions match TRBD1. The V gene's germline CDR1 is LNHNV and CDR2 YYDKDF (reference sequence). Losses at the gene ends were 1 base for V and 0 bases for J; bases not matched to a gene: 10. The length of the CDR3 is 18 residues. CDR3 nucleotide sequence: TGTGCCACCAGCAGAGGGAGGACAGGGAACTTCATGAACACTGAAGCTTTCTTT. Its translation: CATSRGRTGNFMNTEAFF.

V and J are TRBV6-2 or TRBV6-3 and TRBJ2-7; TRBD2 matches 8 bases. Germline V gene lookup returns CDR1 MNHEY and CDR2 SVGEGT. Trimming at V came to 0 bases and at J to 4 bases, leaving 8 bases not matched to a gene. CDR3 length: 16 residues. The CDR3 nucleotides read TGTGCCAGCAGTTACTCCGGTAGCGGGAAGGAGTACGAGCAGTACTTC. As protein: CASSYSGSGKEYEQYF.

This clonotype has more than one count but fewer than ten. The chain employs TRBV7-2 and TRBJ2-5; D might be TRBD1 (5 bases). The J call may be wrong; the DNA end is better matched by TRBJ2-7. This CDR3 is 15 amino acids long. Germline values: CDR1 SGHTA, CDR2 FQGNSA. The CDR3 region is CASSLGQGILYEQYF. CDR3 coding DNA: TGTGCCAGCAGCTTAGGGCAGGGAATCCTCTACGAGCAGTACTTC.

The chain couples TRBV28 to TRBJ2-1; D not certain. This CDR3 is built from 12 residues. Trimming took 4 bases from V and 7 from J, leaving 8 bases between them. Germline V gene sequence: CDR1 MDHEN, CDR2 SYDVKM. The CDR3 coding sequence is TGTGCCAGCAGTTGGGTCAGGAATGAGCAGTTCTTC. As protein: CASSWVRNEQFF.

This clonotype has just a few counts. This chain links TRBV5-5 with TRBJ2-3; 11 bases are a match to TRBD2. This CDR3 contains 16 residues. Germline V gene lookup returns CDR1 SGHKS and CDR2 YYEKEE (reference sequence). The J segment lost 1 base and the V segment lost 4 bases, leaving 5 bases of the junction unmatched. The CDR3 is CASSRTSGRGTDTQYF. CDR3 bases: TGTGCCAGCAGCCGTACTAGCGGGAGAGGCACAGATACGCAGTATTTT. Variable domain in full (rest from reference TRBV5-5 and TRBJ2-3): DAGVTQSPTHLIKTRGQQVTLRCSPISGHKSVSWYQQVLGQGPQFIFQYYEKEERGRGNFPDRFSARQFPNYSSELNVNALLLGDSALYLCASSRTSGRGTDTQYFGPGTRLTVL.

The V call is TRBV6-1, the J call TRBJ1-2, with 8 bases identical to TRBD1. CDR3 length: 15 amino acids. With 0 bases clipped from V and 7 bases from J, the junction kept 7 bases outside the gene matches. Germline V CDR1 and CDR2: MNHNS, SASEGT. For the CDR3, the DNA is TGTGCCAGCAGTGAAGCGACAGGGGATCGAAGTGGCTACACCTTC. This codes for CASSEATGDRSGYTF.

This clonotype was observed at least ten times. The chain has TRBV29-1 and TRBJ2-5; 8 bases line up with TRBD1. Trimming removed 7 bases from V and 2 bases from J; junction bases left unmatched: 12. The CDR3 spans 15 residues. CDR1 and CDR2 from the germline V gene are SQVTM and ANQGSEA. The CDR3 sequence is CSAGTGRTNQETQYF. Here the CDR3 DNA reads TGCAGCGCCGGGACAGGCCGAACTAATCAAGAGACCCAGTACTTC. Filled out from reference TRBV29-1 and TRBJ2-5, the complete variable domain reads SAVISQKPSRDICQRGTSLTIQCQVDSQVTMMFWYRQQPGQSLTLIATANQGSEATYESGFVIDKFPISRPNLTFSTLTVSNMSPEDSSIYLCSAGTGRTNQETQYFGPGTRLLVL.

This sequence joins TRBV25-1 and TRBJ2-3; D uncertain. The end of the DNA aligns better with TRBJ1-5, so the J call may be wrong. CDR1 and CDR2 (germline): MGHDK, SYGVNS. CDR3 size: 13 residues. CDR3 DNA: TGTGCCAGCAGTGAATCTGGCACAGATACGCAGCATTTT. It yields the protein CASSESGTDTQHF.